These T cell receptor beta chains were read from a single sample in a study of blood T cells in healthy people across ages. One entry per CDR3 protein results from TCRdb running MiXCR on the 5' RACE reads. Of about 670,000 distinct CDR3 sequences listed, approximately 52% are singletons. Specimen: blood. These receptors were obtained from a woman of 80 years or more in good health. Each CDR3 is given with its conserved first and last residue. Each record gives: clone size, V gene, D gene, J gene, CDR3 length, CDR3 DNA, CDR3 protein. D genes are given only for firm matches. Clone size is shown for a subset of rows, as once, few, many or a class of expanded clone.

>many|TRBV7-8|NA|TRBJ1-2|17
TGTGCCAGCAGCTACCGGGAAGGTCGGACGGCTAACTATGGCTACACCTTC
CASSYREGRTANYGYTF
>NA|TRBV4-2|NA|TRBJ2-3|15
TGTGCCAGCCGCGAAGGGGCGGGTACCACAGATACGCAGTATTTT
CASREGAGTTDTQYF
>NA|TRBV27|TRBD1|TRBJ2-3|15
TGTGCCAGCAGGGGGACAGGGGCCAGCACAGATACGCAGTATTTT
CASRGTGASTDTQYF
>many|TRBV29-1|NA|TRBJ2-3|13
TGCAGCGTTGATCTTATAGTGGGGACCGAGCAGTATTTT
CSVDLIVGTEQYF
>NA|TRBV20-1|TRBD2|TRBJ2-7|13
TGCAGTGCTCATCTAGCGGGGTTATACGAGCAGTACTTC
CSAHLAGLYEQYF
>many|TRBV10-1|TRBD2|TRBJ2-1|16
TGCGCCAGCAGTGACCTAGCGGGAGCTAGCTACAATGAGCAGTTCTTC
CASSDLAGASYNEQFF
>NA|TRBV20-1|NA|TRBJ2-5|14
TGCAGTGCTAGAGAGCAGCAGGTCCAAGAGACCCAGTACTTC
CSAREQQVQETQYF
>NA|TRBV12-3/TRBV12-4|TRBD1|TRBJ2-2|13
TGTGCCAGCAGTTCCACAGGGGCCGGGGAGCTGTTTTTT
CASSSTGAGELFF
>many|TRBV5-1|NA|TRBJ1-1|13
TGCGCCAGCAGCTTGGATTGGGACACTGAAGCTTTCTTT
CASSLDWDTEAFF
>few|TRBV14|NA|TRBJ2-7|14
TGTGCCAGCGGACCTAGGGGGGGGAACTACGAGCAGTACTTC
CASGPRGGNYEQYF
>many|TRBV4-1|TRBD2|TRBJ2-1|15
TGCGCCAGCAGCCAAGGAGCGGGGGCCTACAATGAGCAGTTCTTC
CASSQGAGAYNEQFF
>few|TRBV30|NA|TRBJ1-6|13
TGTGCCCTTGGGAGGACCTATAATTCACCCCTCCACTTT
CALGRTYNSPLHF
>NA|TRBV7-3|NA|TRBJ1-2|18
TGTGCCAGCAGCTTAGCTTCCCCAAGGCCAGGGGATAACTATGGCTACACCTTC
CASSLASPRPGDNYGYTF
>NA|TRBV28|TRBD2|TRBJ2-3|16
TGTGCCAGCAGCCCATTAGCGCGGGGGGGCACAGATACGCAGTATTTT
CASSPLARGGTDTQYF
>NA|TRBV20-1|TRBD1|TRBJ1-6|17
TGCAGTGCTAGGAAACAGGGGGCGAACCTCTATAATTCACCCCTCCACTTT
CSARKQGANLYNSPLHF
>few|TRBV3-1|TRBD2|TRBJ2-1|16
TGTGCCAGCAGTTTCACAGGGACTAGCGGGAGCGATGAGCAGTTCTTC
CASSFTGTSGSDEQFF
>many|TRBV6-5|NA|TRBJ2-7|15
TGTGCCAGCAGTTACCCGGTTACAGGGTTCTACGAGCAGTACTTC
CASSYPVTGFYEQYF
>NA|TRBV12-3/TRBV12-4|NA|TRBJ2-3|14
TGTGCCAGCAGTTTATTTCGCAGGGGCGGTACGCAGTATTTT
CASSLFRRGGTQYF
>NA|TRBV5-1|TRBD2|TRBJ2-5|15
TGCGCCAGCAGCTCCCCAGGCGGGAGGCAAGAGACCCAGTACTTC
CASSSPGGRQETQYF
>NA|TRBV18|TRBD1|TRBJ2-6|18
TGTGCCAGCTCACCCCGGACAGGGAGGAACAGTGGGGCCAACGTCCTGACTTTC
CASSPRTGRNSGANVLTF